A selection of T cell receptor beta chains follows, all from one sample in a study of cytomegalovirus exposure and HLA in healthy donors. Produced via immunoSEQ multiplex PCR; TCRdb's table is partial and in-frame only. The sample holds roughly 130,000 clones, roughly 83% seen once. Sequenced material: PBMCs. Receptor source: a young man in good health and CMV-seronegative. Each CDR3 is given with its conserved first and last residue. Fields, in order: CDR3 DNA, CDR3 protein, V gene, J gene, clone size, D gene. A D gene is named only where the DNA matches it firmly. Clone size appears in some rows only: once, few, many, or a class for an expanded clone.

CDR3nt: TGTGCCAGCAGCTTAGGGCTACAGGGTAACTATGGCTACACCTTC
CDR3aa: CASSLGLQGNYGYTF
v_gene: TRBV7-2
j_gene: TRBJ1-2
abundance: -
d_gene: -

CDR3nt: TGCGCCAGCAGCCTCGGCCCCGAACAGACTGGAAACACCATATATTTT
CDR3aa: CASSLGPEQTGNTIYF
v_gene: TRBV4-3
j_gene: TRBJ1-3
abundance: -
d_gene: -

CDR3nt: TGTGCCAGCAGCCAAGATAAGCGGGGAAACATTCAGTACTTC
CDR3aa: CASSQDKRGNIQYF
v_gene: TRBV14
j_gene: TRBJ2-4
abundance: -
d_gene: TRBD2

CDR3nt: TGTGCCAGCACCGTACTAGCCTACGAGCAGTACTTC
CDR3aa: CASTVLAYEQYF
v_gene: TRBV6-5
j_gene: TRBJ2-7
abundance: -
d_gene: -

CDR3nt: TGCGCCAGCAGCTTGGCCCCGGGACTGGAGGGCAATGAGCAGTTCTTC
CDR3aa: CASSLAPGLEGNEQFF
v_gene: TRBV5-1
j_gene: TRBJ2-1
abundance: -
d_gene: -

CDR3nt: TGTGCCAGCAGTGACTCGACTAGCGGGAGCACAGATACGCAGTATTTT
CDR3aa: CASSDSTSGSTDTQYF
v_gene: TRBV6-4
j_gene: TRBJ2-3
abundance: medium-sized
d_gene: TRBD2

CDR3nt: TGCGCCAGCAGCTTAGGGTCGACTAGCGGACCCACCGGGGAGCTGTTTTTT
CDR3aa: CASSLGSTSGPTGELFF
v_gene: TRBV5-1
j_gene: TRBJ2-2
abundance: -
d_gene: TRBD2

CDR3nt: TGTGCCAGCAGCTCTGGGACAGCAACCTCCTACAATGAGCAGTTCTTC
CDR3aa: CASSSGTATSYNEQFF
v_gene: TRBV5-8
j_gene: TRBJ2-1
abundance: -
d_gene: TRBD1

CDR3nt: TGTGCCAGCAGACCTGGACAGGGTACTAACTATGGCTACACCTTC
CDR3aa: CASRPGQGTNYGYTF
v_gene: TRBV5-4
j_gene: TRBJ1-2
abundance: -
d_gene: TRBD1

CDR3nt: TGCGCCAGCAGCCGAGGGGTGGGCGGGGCCCTGGTGGATACGCAGTATTTT
CDR3aa: CASSRGVGGALVDTQYF
v_gene: TRBV5-1
j_gene: TRBJ2-3
abundance: -
d_gene: -

CDR3nt: TGTGCCTGGAGCCTCCTAGCGGGAGCACGGGCTGGGCCAGATACGCAGTATTTT
CDR3aa: CAWSLLAGARAGPDTQYF
v_gene: TRBV30
j_gene: TRBJ2-3
abundance: -
d_gene: TRBD2

CDR3nt: TGCAGCGTTGAAGCCCCGGGACTAGAGTCCTACAATGAGCAGTTCTTC
CDR3aa: CSVEAPGLESYNEQFF
v_gene: TRBV29-1
j_gene: TRBJ2-1
abundance: -
d_gene: TRBD2

CDR3nt: TGTGCCAGCAGTTTATTGATTAGCGGGAGCAACAATGAGCAGTTCTTC
CDR3aa: CASSLLISGSNNEQFF
v_gene: TRBV28
j_gene: TRBJ2-1
abundance: -
d_gene: TRBD2

CDR3nt: TGTGCCAGCAGTGCCCGACCGGGGAAGGACTATGGCTACACCTTC
CDR3aa: CASSARPGKDYGYTF
v_gene: TRBV6-1
j_gene: TRBJ1-2
abundance: -
d_gene: -

CDR3nt: TGTGCCAGCAGCTTACCTTGGGAGTTCTTAAATGAGCAGTTCTTC
CDR3aa: CASSLPWEFLNEQFF
v_gene: TRBV7-9
j_gene: TRBJ2-1
abundance: -
d_gene: -

CDR3nt: TGCGCCAGCAGCTTGGAAGTAGCGGGACGGAATGAGCAGTTCTTC
CDR3aa: CASSLEVAGRNEQFF
v_gene: TRBV5-1
j_gene: TRBJ2-1
abundance: -
d_gene: TRBD2